The present TCR beta chain was sequenced within a study of CD8 T cells in Susac syndrome. Per germline, CDR1 KGHSH and CDR2 LQKENI. V lost 3 bases to trimming and J lost 7 bases; unmatched junction nucleotides: 15. The CDR3 runs to 17 residues. Reverse transcription of roughly 0.5 to 1 ug RNA used random hexamers. TCRdb reprocessed the immunoSEQ multiplex PCR reads with MiXCR, giving one entry per CDR3 protein. Of about 120,000 distinct CDR3 sequences in the sample, around 92% were seen once. TEMRA cells were enriched by FACS, while CD8+ and CD4+ T cells were obtained through a negative isolation that was performed magnetically.

The chain couples TRBV18 to TRBJ1-5; TRBD1 agrees at 7 bases. The sequence was obtained from a human donor in good health. The sample taken for sequencing was CD8+ T cells from PBMCs. The CDR3 DNA sequence: TGTGCCAGCTCACCTATTCAAGTCCGGGACAGTCAACAGCCCCAGCATTTT. Its translation: CASSPIQVRDSQQPQHF.